A selection of T cell receptor beta chains follows, all from one sample in a study of early T cells in non-severe SARS-CoV-2 infection. TCRdb redid the calling of the 5' RACE reads with MiXCR, one entry per CDR3 protein. The sample includes around 60,000 distinct CDR3 sequences, around 10% of them seen just once. The sample here was whole blood, taken at baseline. Receptors were obtained from an adult who was a healthcare worker with PCR-confirmed SARS-CoV-2 infection or an uninfected control (not recorded which). CDR3s include the opening cysteine and the closing phenylalanine or tryptophan. A D gene is named only where the DNA matches it firmly. Some rows mark clone size as missing; the rest say once, few, many or name a class of expanded clone.

J gene | V gene | clone size | D gene | CDR3 DNA | CDR3 protein
TRBJ1-1 | TRBV5-5 | many | - | TGTGCCAGCAGCTTGGTTGGCGTCGGGGGGCAGAGGACTGAAGCTTTCTTT | CASSLVGVGGQRTEAFF
TRBJ1-2 | TRBV29-1 | - | - | TGCAGCGCAGACTCCCGATCTGGCTACACCTTC | CSADSRSGYTF
TRBJ1-2 | TRBV10-3 | many | TRBD1 | TGTGCCATCAGTCCGACAGGGGGCACTGGCTACACCTTC | CAISPTGGTGYTF
TRBJ1-2 | TRBV12-3/TRBV12-4 | - | - | TGTGCCAGCAGTTTATTCAGACAAGTTTACACCTTC | CASSLFRQVYTF
TRBJ2-7 | TRBV5-1 | many | TRBD1 | TGCGCCAGCAGCCTAGAAGGACAGGGCGCCCACGAGCAGTACTTC | CASSLEGQGAHEQYF
TRBJ2-3 | TRBV7-3 | few | TRBD2 | TGTGCCAGCAGCCCTAGCGGGGACACAGATACGCAGTATTTT | CASSPSGDTDTQYF
TRBJ2-7 | TRBV13 | few | - | TGTGCCAGCAGCTTAGGCAGGGTCGAGCAGTACTTC | CASSLGRVEQYF
TRBJ2-7 | TRBV20-1 | - | - | TGCAGCGCCAGGGAGGATTCCTCCTACGAGCAGTACTTC | CSAREDSSYEQYF
TRBJ2-3 | TRBV20-1 | - | TRBD2 | TGCAGTGCTAGTCAGGCTAGCGGGGCGATCAGGGATACGCAGTATTTT | CSASQASGAIRDTQYF
TRBJ1-6 | TRBV12-3/TRBV12-4 | - | - | TGTGCCAGCAGCCAAGGGACGGTCAATTCACCCCTCCACTTT | CASSQGTVNSPLHF
TRBJ2-7 | TRBV6-2/TRBV6-3 | - | - | TGTGCCAGCAGCAACATGGGTTCGCAGTACTTC | CASSNMGSQYF
TRBJ1-3 | TRBV30 | many | - | TGTGCCTTGGCCGAGGGTAACCGAAACACCATATATTTT | CALAEGNRNTIYF
TRBJ2-1 | TRBV2 | - | TRBD2 | TGTGCCAGCAGTGCACTAGCGGGGGGAGGCAATGAGCAGTTCTTC | CASSALAGGGNEQFF
TRBJ1-1 | TRBV12-3/TRBV12-4 | few | - | TGTGCCATCCCGGACAGGAACACTGAAGCTTTCTTT | CAIPDRNTEAFF
TRBJ2-5 | TRBV2 | - | - | TGTGCCAGCAGTGATCCGGGACTCCCACAAGAGACCCAGTACTTC | CASSDPGLPQETQYF
TRBJ2-7 | TRBV2 | few | - | TGTGCCAGCAACCCGGACAGTTACTACGAGCAGTACTTC | CASNPDSYYEQYF